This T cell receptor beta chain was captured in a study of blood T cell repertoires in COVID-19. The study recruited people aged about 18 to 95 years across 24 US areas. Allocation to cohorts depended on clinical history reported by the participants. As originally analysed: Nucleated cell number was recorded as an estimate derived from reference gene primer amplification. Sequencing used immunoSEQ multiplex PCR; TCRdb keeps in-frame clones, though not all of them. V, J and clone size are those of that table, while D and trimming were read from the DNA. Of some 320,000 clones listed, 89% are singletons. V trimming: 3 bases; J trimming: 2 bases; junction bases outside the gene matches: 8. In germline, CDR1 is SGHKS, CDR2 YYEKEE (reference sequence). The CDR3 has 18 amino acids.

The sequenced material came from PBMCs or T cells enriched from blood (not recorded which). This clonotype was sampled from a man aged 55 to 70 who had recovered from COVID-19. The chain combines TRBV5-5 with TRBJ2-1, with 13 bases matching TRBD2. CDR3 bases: TGTGCCAGCAGCTCTCGGACTAGCGGGAGTCTCGCCTACAATGAGCAGTTCTTC. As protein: CASSSRTSGSLAYNEQFF.